This T cell receptor (beta chain) was sequenced in a study of OX40 agonist ivuxolimab in advanced cancers. For context, the study as a whole: The costimulatory receptor OX40 (CD134) was targeted by ivuxolimab, a fully human IgG2 agonistic monoclonal antibody. The dose-escalation cohort was 82.7% male with a mean age of about 65 years, ranging from about 23 to 85. The paper covers the monotherapy dose-escalation part of the phase I ivuxolimab trial, which included N of about 56 patients. Partial responses occurred in three dose-escalation patients, of whom one had hepatocellular carcinoma and two had cutaneous melanoma. Of the 50 or so patients in dose escalation, some 20 had hepatocellular carcinoma, about 15 had melanoma, 9 had renal cell carcinoma and 9 had head and neck cancer. Patients were allowed to have had prior anti-PD-1, anti-PD-L1 or anti-CTLA-4 therapy, and approximately 37% of the dose-escalation patients had been treated with checkpoint inhibitors. Intravenous ivuxolimab was administered to patients every 2 weeks at six dose levels: 0.01, 0.1, 0.3, 1.5, 3 and 10 mg/kg. The point of sequencing TCRbeta in the periphery was to test whether ivuxolimab changed TCR sequence diversity and drove clonal T-cell expansion. Overall study outcomes, separate from this receptor: The antigen specificity of the clonally expanded peripheral T cells was not determined. In the 0.1-3.0 mg/kg groups, partial responders had among the lowest normalized peripheral clonal expansion, particularly in CD8+ T cells. After ivuxolimab, expanded clones were on average more numerous among CD8+ T cells than among CD4+ T cells. Low levels of normalized T-cell clonal expansion were also shown by some nonresponding patients. Clonal expansion of both CD4+ and CD8+ blood T cells was observed from baseline to week 6 at doses 0.1 to 3.0 mg/kg.

A word on this clone: Its antigen specificity is not known. Qualities for individual bases were not recorded, and no much larger clone is one base off.

The germline V gene encodes CDR1 SGHNT and CDR2 YYREEE (reference sequence). For this chain, trimming is 0 bases at the V end and 8 bases at the J end, and the number of junction bases without a gene match is 8. Measured from the cysteine to the phenylalanine, the CDR3 is 16 residues long. The entry retains the CDR3 DNA only, 48 bases that are in frame from base 1. To sequence the TCRbeta CDR3 region, genomic DNA was isolated from the sorted cells. TCRbeta CDR3 regions were sequenced using the immunoSEQ Assay. TCRdb mirrors the immuneACCESS table, restricted to in-frame sequences. Some clones are absent from its copies; in checked studies, under half trace to an unresolved V gene, and the reason for the others is unknown. The sample contains fewer than 95,000 clones, roughly 90% of them found a single time. 3% to 3.5% of the sample belongs to the ten largest clones. Patients with autoimmune disease history or receiving systemic immunosuppression were excluded from the trial. Peripheral blood for TCR sequencing was drawn from every dose cohort at baseline, at cycle 4 day 1 and at cycle 7 day 1. The samples were drawn from a first-in-human, open-label, multicenter phase I dose-escalation trial of ivuxolimab. The trial enrolled adults with locally advanced or metastatic head and neck squamous cell, hepatocellular, melanoma or renal cell carcinoma. CD4+ and CD8+ T cells were sorted separately from peripheral blood before TCR sequencing.

This sequence was found in an adult with an advanced solid tumor such as melanoma, head and neck, liver or kidney cancer. The specimen was CD4+ or CD8+ T cells sorted from blood, collected in a trial of the OX40 agonist ivuxolimab. The V and J genes are TRBV5-4 and TRBJ1-4; 9 bases in the junction line up with TRBD1. The sequenced DNA is TGTGCCAGCAGCTTGGGGACAGGGGAGGGAGGAGAAAAACTGTTTTTT. This is translated as CASSLGTGEGGEKLFF.